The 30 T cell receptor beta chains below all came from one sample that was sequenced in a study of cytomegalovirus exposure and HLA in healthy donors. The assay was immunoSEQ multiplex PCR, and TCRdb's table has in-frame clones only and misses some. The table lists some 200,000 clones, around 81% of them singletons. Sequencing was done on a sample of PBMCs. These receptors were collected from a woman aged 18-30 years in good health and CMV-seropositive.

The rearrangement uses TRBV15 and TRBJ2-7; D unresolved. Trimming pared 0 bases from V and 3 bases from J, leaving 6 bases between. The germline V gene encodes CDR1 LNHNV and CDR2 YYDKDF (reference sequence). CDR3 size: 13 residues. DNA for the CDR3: TGTGCCACCAGCAGAGATCCCGGCTACGAGCAGTACTTC. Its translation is CATSRDPGYEQYF.

As DNA, the CDR3 is TGTGCAAGTCGCTTTCCGGCAGGGGCATACAATGAGCAGTTCTTC. Translation: CASRFPAGAYNEQFF. The rearrangement uses TRBV12-2 and TRBJ2-1; the table assigns TRBD1, which was not confirmed against the DNA. TRBV12-2 is noted as a pseudogene. The CDR3 totals 15 residues.

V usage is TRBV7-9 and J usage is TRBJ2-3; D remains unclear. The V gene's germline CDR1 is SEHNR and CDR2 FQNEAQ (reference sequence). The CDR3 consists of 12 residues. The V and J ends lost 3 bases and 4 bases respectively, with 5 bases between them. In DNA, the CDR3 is TGTGCCAGCAGCTTTACACCAGATACGCAGTATTTT. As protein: CASSFTPDTQYF.

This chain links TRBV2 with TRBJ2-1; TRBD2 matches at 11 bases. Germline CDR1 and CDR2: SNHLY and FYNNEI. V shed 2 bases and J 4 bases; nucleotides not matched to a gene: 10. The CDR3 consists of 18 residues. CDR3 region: CASSERVGGLAAYNEQFF. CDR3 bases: TGTGCCAGCAGTGAAAGGGTAGGGGGACTAGCGGCTTACAATGAGCAGTTCTTC.

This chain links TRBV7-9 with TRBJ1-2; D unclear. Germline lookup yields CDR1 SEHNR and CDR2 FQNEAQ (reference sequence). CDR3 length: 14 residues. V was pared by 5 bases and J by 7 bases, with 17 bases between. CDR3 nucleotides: TGTGCCAGCAGCCCAGGTGGAGCGGAAGCTGGCTACACCTTC. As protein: CASSPGGAEAGYTF.

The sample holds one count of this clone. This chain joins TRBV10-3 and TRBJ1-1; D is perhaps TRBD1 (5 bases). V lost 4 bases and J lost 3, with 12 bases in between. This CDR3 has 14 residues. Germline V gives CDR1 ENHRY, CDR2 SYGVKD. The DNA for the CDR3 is TGTGCCATCAGTGGGTTGTGGGGGGACACTGAAGCTTTCTTT. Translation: CAISGLWGDTEAFF.

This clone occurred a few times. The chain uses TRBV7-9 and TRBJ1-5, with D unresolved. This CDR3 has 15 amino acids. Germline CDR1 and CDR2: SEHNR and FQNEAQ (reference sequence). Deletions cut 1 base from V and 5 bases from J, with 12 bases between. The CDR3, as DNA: TGTGCCAGCAGCTTAGACCCCATGGGAGATCAGCCCCAGCATTTT. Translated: CASSLDPMGDQPQHF.

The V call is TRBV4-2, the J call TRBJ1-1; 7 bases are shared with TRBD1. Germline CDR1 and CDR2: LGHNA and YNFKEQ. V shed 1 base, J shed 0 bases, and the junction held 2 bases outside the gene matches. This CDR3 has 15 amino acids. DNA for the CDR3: TGTGCCAGCAGCCAAGGAGGGGGCCTGAACACTGAAGCTTTCTTT. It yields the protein CASSQGGGLNTEAFF.

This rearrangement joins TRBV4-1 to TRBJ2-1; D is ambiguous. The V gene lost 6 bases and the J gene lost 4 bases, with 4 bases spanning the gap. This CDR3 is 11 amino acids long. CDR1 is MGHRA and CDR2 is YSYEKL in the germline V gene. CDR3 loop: CASRHYNEQFF. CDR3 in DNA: TGCGCCAGCAGACATTACAATGAGCAGTTCTTC.

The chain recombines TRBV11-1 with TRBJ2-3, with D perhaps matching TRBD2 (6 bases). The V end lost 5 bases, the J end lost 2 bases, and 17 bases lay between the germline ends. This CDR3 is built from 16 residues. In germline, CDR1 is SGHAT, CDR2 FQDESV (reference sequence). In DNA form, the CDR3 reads TGTGCCAGCAGCGAACTGGGACTGCAATACACAGATACGCAGTATTTT. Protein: CASSELGLQYTDTQYF.

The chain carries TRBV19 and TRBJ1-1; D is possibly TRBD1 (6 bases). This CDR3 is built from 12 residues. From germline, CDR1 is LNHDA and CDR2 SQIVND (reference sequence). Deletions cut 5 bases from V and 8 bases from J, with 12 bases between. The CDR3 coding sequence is TGTGCCAGTAGTCGGGACACCCTCGAAGCTTTCTTT. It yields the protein CASSRDTLEAFF.

The CDR3 DNA follows: TGTGCCAGCAGGACAGGGCTCTTCTACGAGCAGTACTTC. Amino acid sequence: CASRTGLFYEQYF. The chain links TRBV6-1 to TRBJ2-7; 7 bases align to TRBD1. V lost 6 bases to trimming and J lost 3 bases; unmatched junction nucleotides: 5. The CDR3 has 13 residues. CDR1 and CDR2 from the germline V gene are MNHNS and SASEGT.

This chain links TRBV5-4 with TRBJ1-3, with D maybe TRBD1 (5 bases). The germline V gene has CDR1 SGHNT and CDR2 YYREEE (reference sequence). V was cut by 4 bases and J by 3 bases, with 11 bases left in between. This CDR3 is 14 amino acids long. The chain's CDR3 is CASSTREGGNTIYF. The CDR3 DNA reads TGTGCCAGCAGCACCAGGGAAGGTGGAAACACCATATATTTT.

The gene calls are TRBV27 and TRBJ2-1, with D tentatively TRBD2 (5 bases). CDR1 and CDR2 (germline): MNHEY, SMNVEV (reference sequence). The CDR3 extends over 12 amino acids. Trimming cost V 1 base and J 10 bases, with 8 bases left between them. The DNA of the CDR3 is TGTGCCAGCAGTTTATTGGGGAGAGAGCAGTTCTTC. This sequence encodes CASSLLGREQFF.

The CDR3 DNA reads as TGCGCCAGCCGACCGCCGGGAAATGAGCAGTTCTTC. This codes for CASRPPGNEQFF. The chain combines TRBV5-1 with TRBJ2-1, with a weak D call TRBD2 (5 bases). Germline assignment: CDR1 SGHRS and CDR2 YFSETQ. V was pared by 7 bases and J by 7 bases, with 12 bases between. The CDR3 sequence is 12 residues long. Variable domain in full (rest from reference TRBV5-1 and TRBJ2-1): KAGVTQTPRYLIKTRGQQVTLSCSPISGHRSVSWYQQTPGQGLQFLFEYFSETQRNKGNFPGRFSGRQFSNSRSEMNVSTLELGDSALYLCASRPPGNEQFFGPGTRLTVL.

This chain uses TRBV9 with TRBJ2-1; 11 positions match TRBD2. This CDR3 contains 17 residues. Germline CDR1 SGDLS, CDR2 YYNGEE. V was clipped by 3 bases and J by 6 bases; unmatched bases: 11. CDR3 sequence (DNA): TGTGCCAGCAGCGACCGACTAGCGGGGTGGGGACGCAATGAGCAGTTCTTC. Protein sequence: CASSDRLAGWGRNEQFF.

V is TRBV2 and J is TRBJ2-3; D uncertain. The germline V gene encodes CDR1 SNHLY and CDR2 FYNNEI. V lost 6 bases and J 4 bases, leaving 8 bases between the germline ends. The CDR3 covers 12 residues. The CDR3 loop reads CASRAVADTQYF. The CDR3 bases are TGTGCCAGCAGGGCGGTGGCAGATACGCAGTATTTT.

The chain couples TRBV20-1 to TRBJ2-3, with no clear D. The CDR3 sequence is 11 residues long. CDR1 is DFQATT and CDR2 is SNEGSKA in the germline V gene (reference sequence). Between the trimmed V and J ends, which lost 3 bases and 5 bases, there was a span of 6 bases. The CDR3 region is CSARAGDTQYF. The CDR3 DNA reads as TGCAGTGCTAGGGCTGGAGATACGCAGTATTTT.

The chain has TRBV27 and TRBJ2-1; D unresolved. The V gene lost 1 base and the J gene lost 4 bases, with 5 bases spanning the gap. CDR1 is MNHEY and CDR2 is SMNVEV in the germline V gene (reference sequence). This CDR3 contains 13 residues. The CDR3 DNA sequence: TGTGCCAGCAGTTTATTCAGATACAATGAGCAGTTCTTC. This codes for CASSLFRYNEQFF.

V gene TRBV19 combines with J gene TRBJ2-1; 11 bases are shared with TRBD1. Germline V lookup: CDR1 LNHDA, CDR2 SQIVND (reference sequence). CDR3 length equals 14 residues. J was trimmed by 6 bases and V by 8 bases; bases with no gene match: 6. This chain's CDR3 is CASARTGGGNEQFF. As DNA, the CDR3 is TGTGCCAGTGCGCGGACAGGGGGCGGCAATGAGCAGTTCTTC. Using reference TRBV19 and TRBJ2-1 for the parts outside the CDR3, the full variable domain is DGGITQSPKYLFRKEGQNVTLSCEQNLNHDAMYWYRQDPGQGLRLIYYSQIVNDFQKGDIAEGYSVSREKKESFPLTVTSAQKNPTAFYLCASARTGGGNEQFFGPGTRLTVL.

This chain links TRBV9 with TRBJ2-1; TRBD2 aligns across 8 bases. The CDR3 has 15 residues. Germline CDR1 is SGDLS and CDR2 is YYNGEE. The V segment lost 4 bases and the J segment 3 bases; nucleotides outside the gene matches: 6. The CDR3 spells CASSPRGGHYNEQFF. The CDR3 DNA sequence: TGTGCCAGCAGCCCCCGGGGGGGGCACTACAATGAGCAGTTCTTC.

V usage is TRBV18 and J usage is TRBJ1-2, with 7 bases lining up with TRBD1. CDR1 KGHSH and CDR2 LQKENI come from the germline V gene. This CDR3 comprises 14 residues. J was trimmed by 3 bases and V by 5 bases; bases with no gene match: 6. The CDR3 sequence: CASSETGNYYGYTF. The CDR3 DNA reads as TGTGCCAGCTCAGAGACAGGGAATTACTATGGCTACACCTTC.

The CDR3 coding sequence is TGCGCCAGCAGCTTGACGCACACAGGTGGCTACACCTTC. It is translated as CASSLTHTGGYTF. The V call is TRBV5-1, the J call TRBJ1-2, with D possibly TRBD1 on 5 matching bases. Trimming removed 1 base from V and 7 bases from J, with 11 bases in between. Germline loops: CDR1 SGHRS, CDR2 YFSETQ. The CDR3 is 13 amino acids. Full variable domain (outside the CDR3, taken from reference TRBV5-1 and TRBJ1-2): KAGVTQTPRYLIKTRGQQVTLSCSPISGHRSVSWYQQTPGQGLQFLFEYFSETQRNKGNFPGRFSGRQFSNSRSEMNVSTLELGDSALYLCASSLTHTGGYTFGSGTRLTVV.

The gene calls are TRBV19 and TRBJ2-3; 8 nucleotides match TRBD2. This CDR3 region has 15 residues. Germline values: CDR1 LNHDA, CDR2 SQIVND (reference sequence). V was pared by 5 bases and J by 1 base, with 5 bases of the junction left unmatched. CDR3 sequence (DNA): TGTGCCAGTAGTGCCTCCGGGGGGGGCACAGATACGCAGTATTTT. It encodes CASSASGGGTDTQYF.

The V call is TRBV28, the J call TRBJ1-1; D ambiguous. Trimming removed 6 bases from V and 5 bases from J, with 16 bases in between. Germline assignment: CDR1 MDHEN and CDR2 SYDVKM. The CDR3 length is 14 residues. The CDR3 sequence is CASSVQPRGTEAFF. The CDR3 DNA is TGTGCCAGCAGCGTACAGCCACGAGGGACTGAAGCTTTCTTT.

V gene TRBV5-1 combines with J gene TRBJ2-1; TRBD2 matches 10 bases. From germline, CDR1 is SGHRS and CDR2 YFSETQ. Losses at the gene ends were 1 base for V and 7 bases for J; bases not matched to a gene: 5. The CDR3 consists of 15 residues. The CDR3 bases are TGCGCCAGCAGCTTGAGCTCTAGCGGGGGAAATGAGCAGTTCTTC. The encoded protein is CASSLSSSGGNEQFF.

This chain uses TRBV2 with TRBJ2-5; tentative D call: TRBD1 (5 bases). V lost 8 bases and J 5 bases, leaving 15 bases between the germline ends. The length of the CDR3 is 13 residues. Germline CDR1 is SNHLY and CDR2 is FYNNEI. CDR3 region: CASGQGSRETQYF. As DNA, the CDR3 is TGTGCCAGCGGGCAGGGAAGTCGGGAGACCCAGTACTTC.

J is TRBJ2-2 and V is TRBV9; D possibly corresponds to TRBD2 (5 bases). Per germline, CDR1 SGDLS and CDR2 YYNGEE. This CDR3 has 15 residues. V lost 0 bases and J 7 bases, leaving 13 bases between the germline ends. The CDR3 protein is CASSVGDYSGGELFF. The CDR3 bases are TGTGCCAGCAGCGTAGGTGACTACTCCGGCGGGGAGCTGTTTTTT.

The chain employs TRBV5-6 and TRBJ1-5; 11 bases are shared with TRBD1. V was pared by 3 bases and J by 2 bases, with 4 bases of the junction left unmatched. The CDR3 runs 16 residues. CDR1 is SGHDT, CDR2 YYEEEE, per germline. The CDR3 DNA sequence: TGTGCCAGCAGCTATTTGGGACAGGGGGGCAATCAGCCCCAGCATTTT. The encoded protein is CASSYLGQGGNQPQHF.

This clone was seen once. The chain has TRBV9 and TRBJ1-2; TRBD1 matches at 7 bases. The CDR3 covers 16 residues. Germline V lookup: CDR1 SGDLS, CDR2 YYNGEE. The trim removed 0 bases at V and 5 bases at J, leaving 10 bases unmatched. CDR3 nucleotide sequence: TGTGCCAGCAGCGTAGCTATTACCGGGACAGCTTATGGCTACACCTTC. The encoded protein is CASSVAITGTAYGYTF.